The 18 T cell receptor beta chains reported below all come from one sample, sequenced in a study of spatial heterogeneity in lung cancer. The time point: sample taken at primary tumor resection. Each CDR3 protein gets one entry after TCRdb re-called the 5' RACE reads with MiXCR. Found here are about 92,000 distinct CDR3 sequences, 12% of them singletons; the top ten hold more than 40%. This sample comprised PBMCs, obtained at surgery. These receptors came from a male donor with early-stage non-small cell lung cancer.

This clonotype was found a few times. V usage is TRBV7-2 and J usage is TRBJ2-7, with 8 bases matching TRBD1. This CDR3 is 14 amino acids long. The V gene end was trimmed by 5 bases and the J gene end by 4 bases; junction bases not matched to a gene: 7. CDR1 and CDR2 from the germline V gene are SGHTA and FQGNSA. The CDR3 region is CASSQRTGWYEQYF. In DNA, the CDR3 is TGTGCCAGCAGCCAGAGGACAGGGTGGTACGAGCAGTACTTC.

Here the CDR3 reads CSANIGTQETQYF. The CDR3 region has the DNA TGCAGTGCTAATATCGGGACGCAAGAGACCCAGTACTTC. The chain carries TRBV20-1 and TRBJ2-5, with D perhaps matching TRBD1 or TRBD2 (5 bases each). CDR1 and CDR2 from the germline V gene are DFQATT and SNEGSKA (reference sequence). V was shortened by 4 bases and J by 2 bases, with 11 bases between the two germline ends. The CDR3 totals 13 residues.

This clonotype was observed at least ten times. This chain joins TRBV28 and TRBJ2-1, with D possibly matching TRBD2 (6 bases). Trimming shortened V by 2 bases and J by 1 base, and 15 bases separated the two germline ends. From germline, CDR1 is MDHEN and CDR2 SYDVKM. The CDR3 is 17 amino acids. The CDR3 DNA sequence: TGTGCCAGCAGTTTAAGTATCGGGAGAGGGTCCTACAATGAGCAGTTCTTC. Encoded protein: CASSLSIGRGSYNEQFF. The whole variable domain, remainder taken from reference TRBV28 and TRBJ2-1, is DVKVTQSSRYLVKRTGEKVFLECVQDMDHENMFWYRQDPGLGLRLIYFSYDVKMKEKGDIPEGYSVSREKKERFSLILESASTNQTSMYLCASSLSIGRGSYNEQFFGPGTRLTVL.

The chain combines TRBV7-3 with TRBJ2-2; D assignment may be TRBD1 or TRBD2 (5 bases each). The CDR3 length is 14 residues. V shed 5 bases and J shed 8 bases, with 15 bases lying between them. The germline V gene has CDR1 SGHTA and CDR2 FQGTGA. The CDR3 protein is CASSPMGVEGELFF. The CDR3 nucleotides are TGTGCCAGCAGCCCAATGGGGGTCGAGGGGGAGCTGTTTTTT.

This clonotype was observed a handful of times. The chain carries TRBV18 and TRBJ2-5; 14 bases are shared with TRBD2. Per the germline V gene, CDR1 is KGHSH and CDR2 is LQKENI. This CDR3 spans 16 amino acids. With V trimmed by 0 bases and J by 5 bases, 2 bases remained unmatched. As DNA, the CDR3 is TGTGCCAGCTCACCACCGGGACTAGCGGGAGACGAGACCCAGTACTTC. Its translation: CASSPPGLAGDETQYF.

This rearrangement joins TRBV29-1 to TRBJ2-7; no clear D gene. The CDR3 runs to 13 residues. Trimming pared 7 bases from V and 6 bases from J, leaving 19 bases between. CDR1 SQVTM and CDR2 ANQGSEA come from the germline V gene. CDR3 in amino acids: CSAKPAIMGEQYF. CDR3 nucleotides: TGCAGCGCCAAGCCGGCAATCATGGGCGAGCAGTACTTC.

The chain is built from TRBV19 and TRBJ1-5; 7 bases line up with TRBD1. The length of the CDR3 is 15 residues. Germline lookup yields CDR1 LNHDA and CDR2 SQIVND (reference sequence). The J segment lost 0 bases and the V segment lost 7 bases, leaving 6 bases of the junction unmatched. In DNA, the CDR3 is TGTGCCAGTACCCGAGACAGGGCTAGCAATCAGCCCCAGCATTTT. Amino acid sequence: CASTRDRASNQPQHF.

Regarding this clonotype: This may come from a read error, since a much larger clone is one base off. The chain employs TRBV29-1 and TRBJ1-4, with D unclear. The germline gives CDR1 SQVTM, CDR2 ANQGSEA. The CDR3 runs 13 residues. The CDR3 reads CSVKTWPNENLFF. The DNA of the CDR3 is TGCAGCGTTAAAACATGGCCAAATGAAAATCTGTTTTTT.

This chain connects TRBV18 to TRBJ1-2; weak D call: TRBD1 (6 bases). The CDR3 has 18 residues. The ends were cut back, 2 bases at V and 1 base at J, with 20 bases in the middle. CDR1 KGHSH and CDR2 LQKENI come from the germline V gene. The CDR3 here is CASSPIQTGRDFNYGYTF. As DNA, the CDR3 is TGTGCCAGCTCACCAATCCAAACAGGGAGGGACTTTAACTATGGCTACACCTTC.

This clonotype was counted between two and nine times. This chain connects TRBV29-1 to TRBJ2-5; TRBD1 agrees at 8 bases. CDR1 and CDR2 (germline): SQVTM, ANQGSEA. The CDR3 consists of 15 residues. V lost 2 bases and J lost 5; bases outside the gene matches: 10. The CDR3 protein is CSVENLAGGWETQYF. The CDR3 DNA is TGCAGCGTTGAAAATCTGGCAGGGGGCTGGGAGACCCAGTACTTC.

There are a few counts of this clonotype. CDR3 DNA sequence: TGTGCCAGCAGCGTAGCTGGGCGGGAGGAGCTGTTTTTT. It yields the protein CASSVAGREELFF. J is TRBJ2-2 and V is TRBV9, with D tentatively TRBD2 (6 bases). The CDR3 has 13 residues. CDR1 is SGDLS, CDR2 YYNGEE, per germline. V was clipped by 0 bases and J by 10 bases, with 10 bases between them.

V usage is TRBV6-1 and J usage is TRBJ1-1; TRBD1 aligns across 9 bases. The CDR3 has 15 residues. Germline trimming cut 3 bases from V and 0 bases from J; bases unmatched to any gene: 2. Germline V gene data show CDR1 as MNHNS and CDR2 as SASEGT. CDR3 in DNA: TGTGCCAGCAGTGAGACAGGGGGGATGAACACTGAAGCTTTCTTT. It specifies CASSETGGMNTEAFF.

The V call is TRBV29-1, the J call TRBJ2-3; the D gene is possibly TRBD2 (6 bases). CDR1 is SQVTM and CDR2 is ANQGSEA in the germline V gene. The CDR3 spans 13 residues. Trimming took off 4 bases at V and 4 bases at J, with 12 bases between the two ends. CDR3: CSVGIGSADTQYF. Written as DNA, the CDR3 is TGCAGCGTTGGGATCGGGAGTGCAGATACGCAGTATTTT.

This clonotype has at least ten counts. The J gene is TRBJ2-7, the V gene TRBV6-2 or TRBV6-3; D uncertain. Trimming cost V 4 bases and J 5 bases, with 6 bases left between them. Germline values: CDR1 MNHEY, CDR2 SVGEGT. CDR3 length equals 11 residues. This CDR3 is CASSLVNEQYF. The CDR3 region has the DNA TGTGCCAGCAGTTTGGTCAACGAGCAGTACTTC.

V gene TRBV28 combines with J gene TRBJ2-1, with 8 positions matching TRBD2. Germline lookup yields CDR1 MDHEN and CDR2 SYDVKM. CDR3 size: 17 residues. The trim removed 10 bases at V and 3 bases at J, leaving 17 bases unmatched. The CDR3 region is CANRLLAGRGDYNEQFF. The CDR3, as DNA: TGTGCCAACAGGTTATTAGCGGGGAGAGGGGACTACAATGAGCAGTTCTTC.

With regard to this clonotype: Being one base from a much bigger clone, this may be a read error. The V gene is TRBV7-2, the J gene TRBJ2-3; no clear D gene. CDR3 size: 14 residues. Germline values: CDR1 SGHTA, CDR2 FQGNSA. CDR3 nucleotide sequence: TGTGCCAGCAGCTTGGGCCCAAGCATAGATACGCAGTATTTT. It yields the protein CASSLGPSIDTQYF.

This chain joins TRBV11-2 and TRBJ2-7; D uncertain. Germline CDR1 SGHAT, CDR2 FQNNGV. Trimming left V 0 bases short and J 9 bases short, with 12 bases between. The CDR3 totals 13 residues. As DNA, the CDR3 is TGTGCCAGCAGCTTAGACCCAAACCGCGGGCAGTACTTC. Its protein product is CASSLDPNRGQYF.

The sample holds many counts of this clonotype. The chain has TRBV7-2 and TRBJ2-1, with D possibly being TRBD1 or TRBD2 (5 bases each). V gave up 4 bases and J gave up 13 bases, with 14 bases separating them. Per the germline V gene, CDR1 is SGHTA and CDR2 is FQGNSA. CDR3 length: 12 amino acids. CDR3 nucleotides: TGTGCCAGCAGCTCAGGGACGCCCGGACAGTTCTTC. Translation gives CASSSGTPGQFF. Full variable domain (remainder filled in from reference TRBV7-2 and TRBJ2-1): GAGVSQSPSNKVTEKGKDVELRCDPISGHTALYWYRQSLGQGLEFLIYFQGNSAPDKSGLPSDRFSAERTGGSVSTLTIQRTQQEDSAVYLCASSSGTPGQFFGPGTRLTVL.